This record concerns one TCR beta chain sequence. Antigen unknown. The data stem from a study of OX40 agonist ivuxolimab in advanced cancers. Study-level findings and limits: More expanded clones were seen, on average, in CD8+ T cells than in CD4+. Clonal expansion from baseline to week 6 occurred in both CD4+ and CD8+ T cells.

Generated by immunoSEQ multiplex PCR, the TCRdb table keeps only in-frame clones and is missing some. The top ten clones hold 33% of a sample with more than 25,000 clones, 70% to 80% of them seen once. This CDR3 has 16 residues. The germline CDR1 and CDR2 sequences are SGHNT and YENEEA. The V gene lost 0 bases and the J gene lost 2 bases, with 13 bases spanning the gap. This sequence joins TRBV11-3 and TRBJ1-2; D not certain. This specimen was CD4+ or CD8+ T cells sorted from blood, taken in a trial of the OX40 agonist ivuxolimab. The receptor was derived from an adult with an advanced solid tumor such as melanoma, head and neck, liver or kidney cancer. The CDR3 region has the DNA TGTGCCAGCAGCTTAGATCGTAGGGAATCCAACTATGGCTACACCTTC. This codes for CASSLDRRESNYGYTF.